This T cell receptor beta chain was sequenced for a study of blood T cell repertoires in COVID-19. Clones were sequenced by immunoSEQ multiplex PCR, and TCRdb holds only the in-frame ones, with some missing. The profile covers about 300,000 clones, with approximately 89% appearing a single time and over 1.5% taken by the ten largest. CDR1 and CDR2 from the germline V gene are MNHNS and SASEGT. The V and J ends lost 0 bases and 3 bases respectively, with 14 bases between them. The CDR3 has 16 amino acids. This receptor was taken from a woman between 25 and 40 years old with COVID-19, enrolled during active disease. Material for sequencing was peripheral blood. The gene calls are TRBV6-1 and TRBJ1-1; D is undetermined. The CDR3, as DNA: TGTGCCAGCAGTGAAGCCATGGTGGGCAGATACACTGAAGCTTTCTTT. Its translation is CASSEAMVGRYTEAFF.